This T cell receptor (beta chain) was captured in a study of blood T cell repertoires in COVID-19. CDR1 is SGHTA and CDR2 is FQGNSA in the germline V gene. V lost 5 bases and J lost 3; bases outside the gene matches: 3. This CDR3 spans 13 amino acids. Profiling relied on immunoSEQ multiplex PCR, and the TCRdb table lists in-frame clones only, not all of them. Here the sample spans 150,000 or so clones, roughly 85% being singletons. The sample comprised PBMCs or T cells enriched from blood (not recorded which). This chain joins TRBV7-2 and TRBJ1-1; TRBD1 aligns across 7 bases. The sequence was obtained from a woman aged 45-60 years who had recovered from COVID-19. For the CDR3, the DNA is TGTGCCAGCAGCGCCCAGGGGGACACTGAAGCTTTCTTT. This sequence encodes CASSAQGDTEAFF.